What follows are 19 T cell receptor beta chains derived from one specimen sequenced in a study of blood T cell repertoires in COVID-19. Produced via immunoSEQ multiplex PCR; TCRdb's table is partial and in-frame only. The table lists around 120,000 clones, approximately 62% of them singletons. Sequencing used peripheral blood. The receptor set was obtained from a man older than 75 with acute or convalescent COVID-19.

This clone was picked up a small number of times. The rearrangement joins TRBV4-3 to TRBJ1-5; D gene unclear. The CDR3 totals 15 residues. V was cut by 0 bases and J by 9 bases, with 15 bases left in between. Germline V gene sequence: CDR1 LGHNA, CDR2 YSLEER. CDR3 loop: CASSQERDLSRPQHF. The CDR3 region has the DNA TGCGCCAGCAGCCAAGAACGGGATCTATCACGGCCCCAGCATTTT.

The chain uses TRBV25-1 and TRBJ2-7, with 10 bases matching TRBD2. The trim removed 3 bases at V and 7 bases at J, leaving 15 bases unmatched. The CDR3 has 17 residues. Germline-derived CDR1 and CDR2 are MGHDK and SYGVNS. The CDR3 spells CASSEPRPGLALVEQYF. The CDR3 DNA sequence: TGTGCCAGCAGTGAGCCGCGACCGGGACTAGCGCTTGTTGAGCAGTACTTC.

The rearrangement uses TRBV6-2 or TRBV6-3 and TRBJ2-7; a possible D gene is TRBD2 (8 bases). Germline CDR1 reads MNHEY; CDR2 reads SVGEGT. V lost 2 bases, J lost 1 base, and 24 bases lay in between. This CDR3 comprises 19 residues. The CDR3 is CASSYRGRRTSLVSYEQYF. CDR3 coding DNA: TGTGCCAGCAGTTACAGGGGGCGTCGGACTAGCCTGGTATCCTACGAGCAGTACTTC.

This clone was seen just once. V gene TRBV28 combines with J gene TRBJ2-4; 10 nucleotides align to TRBD2. Trimming at V came to 5 bases and at J to 5 bases, leaving 3 bases not matched to a gene. Per germline, CDR1 MDHEN and CDR2 SYDVKM. The CDR3 runs 14 residues. The DNA of the CDR3 is TGTGCCAGCAGTGAACTAGCGGGACAAAACATTCAGTACTTC. Residues: CASSELAGQNIQYF.

This clone was observed once. J is TRBJ1-3 and V is TRBV30; unclear D gene. V was shortened by 4 bases and J by 1 base, with 5 bases between the two germline ends. The CDR3 contains 12 residues. Per the germline V gene, CDR1 is GTSNPN and CDR2 is SVGIG (reference sequence). CDR3 nucleotide sequence: TGTGCCTGGAAAGCTTCTGGAAACACCATATATTTT. It translates to CAWKASGNTIYF.

This chain connects TRBV15 to TRBJ1-1; D not resolved. Trimming pared 0 bases from V and 7 bases from J, leaving 18 bases between. The CDR3 is made up of 16 amino acids. The V gene's germline CDR1 is LNHNV and CDR2 YYDKDF (reference sequence). The chain's CDR3 is CATSRDGMISGGEAFF. DNA of the CDR3: TGTGCCACCAGCAGAGATGGTATGATCTCTGGAGGTGAAGCTTTCTTT.

The chain carries TRBV18 and TRBJ2-4; the match to TRBD1 covers 8 bases. J was trimmed by 0 bases and V by 0 bases; bases with no gene match: 1. The CDR3 length is 16 residues. Germline V gives CDR1 KGHSH, CDR2 LQKENI. The CDR3 DNA follows: TGTGCCAGCTCACCACCCGGGACAGGAGCCAAAAACATTCAGTACTTC. It codes for CASSPPGTGAKNIQYF.

This clone was seen once. The V call is TRBV29-1, the J call TRBJ2-1; the match to TRBD1 covers 10 bases. Germline values: CDR1 SQVTM, CDR2 ANQGSEA. This CDR3 region has 11 residues. V gave up 6 bases and J gave up 9 bases; unmatched junction bases: 2. Here the CDR3 reads CSVDRGTEQFF. CDR3 DNA sequence: TGCAGCGTGGACAGGGGGACTGAGCAGTTCTTC.

The chain carries TRBV7-9 and TRBJ2-7; 7 bases fit TRBD1. Germline CDR1 and CDR2: SEHNR and FQNEAQ (reference sequence). This CDR3 spans 14 amino acids. Trimming cost V 5 bases and J 9 bases; bases outside gene matches: 13. The CDR3 DNA follows: TGTGCCAGCAGCACCCGAGAGGGGGCCAGCGGGCAGTACTTC. Translated: CASSTREGASGQYF.

This sequence joins TRBV6-5 and TRBJ1-2; TRBD1 matches 11 bases. Looked up from germline, CDR1 is MNHEY and CDR2 is SVGAGI. The length of the CDR3 is 16 residues. The V gene end was trimmed by 2 bases and the J gene end by 2 bases; junction bases not matched to a gene: 4. CDR3: CASSYEGTGGNYGYTF. The CDR3 nucleotides read TGTGCCAGCAGTTACGAAGGGACAGGGGGAAACTATGGCTACACCTTC.

This clone appeared once. V is TRBV19 and J is TRBJ2-7; 7 positions match TRBD1. The V and J ends lost 4 bases and 3 bases, in that order; junction bases with no gene match: 3. The germline V gene encodes CDR1 LNHDA and CDR2 SQIVND (reference sequence). The CDR3 runs to 13 residues. As DNA, the CDR3 is TGTGCCAGTAGTAGGGGACAGAACTACGAGCAGTACTTC. Amino acid sequence: CASSRGQNYEQYF.

The J gene is TRBJ1-2, the V gene TRBV18; D is uncertain. Trimming cost V 5 bases and J 1 base, with 11 bases left between them. Germline V gives CDR1 KGHSH, CDR2 LQKENI. This CDR3 contains 14 residues. This chain's CDR3 is CASSYREINYGYTF. CDR3 DNA: TGTGCCAGCTCATACCGGGAGATTAACTATGGCTACACCTTC.

The chain couples TRBV11-2 to TRBJ2-7; D perhaps matches TRBD1 (5 bases). CDR3 length equals 15 residues. Trimming shortened V by 5 bases and J by 2 bases, and 16 bases separated the two germline ends. Germline V gives CDR1 SGHAT, CDR2 FQNNGV. CDR3 residues: CASSPASTVTYEQYF. The CDR3 DNA reads as TGTGCCAGCAGCCCGGCCTCGACAGTTACCTACGAGCAGTACTTC.

This clone was detected a few times. Here the CDR3 reads CATSDFRDFNNEQFF. The CDR3 DNA reads as TGTGCCACCAGTGATTTCCGGGATTTCAACAATGAGCAGTTCTTC. The J gene is TRBJ2-1, the V gene TRBV24-1; possibly TRBD2 for D (5 bases). The V and J ends lost 1 base and 5 bases respectively, with 11 bases between them. The CDR3 is 15 residues long. The germline gives CDR1 KGHDR, CDR2 SFDVKD.

The rearrangement joins TRBV6-6 to TRBJ1-2, with D possibly matching TRBD1 (5 bases). The V end was cut by 7 bases, the J end by 4 bases, with 13 bases between. Germline CDR1 reads MNHNY; CDR2 reads SVGAGI (reference sequence). The CDR3 has 13 residues. CDR3 sequence (DNA): TGTGCCAGCACCCAGGGAGGGAGCTATGGCTACACCTTC. The encoded protein is CASTQGGSYGYTF.

This rearrangement joins TRBV27 to TRBJ1-1; D gene ambiguous. V was trimmed by 2 bases and J by 6 bases, leaving 16 bases between them. Germline CDR1 and CDR2: MNHEY and SMNVEV (reference sequence). The CDR3 runs 15 residues. This CDR3 reads CASSLAGSRLAEAFF. The CDR3 DNA is TGTGCCAGCAGTTTAGCGGGCAGCCGCCTGGCTGAAGCTTTCTTT.

The chain combines TRBV18 with TRBJ2-3, with D hard to call. This CDR3 is 15 amino acids long. V was trimmed by 3 bases and J by 2 bases, leaving 12 bases between them. The germline V gene encodes CDR1 KGHSH and CDR2 LQKENI. DNA of the CDR3: TGTGCCAGCTCACCTACCAACAGCTTCACAGATACGCAGTATTTT. This codes for CASSPTNSFTDTQYF. Using reference TRBV18 and TRBJ2-3 for the parts outside the CDR3, the full variable domain is NAGVMQNPRHLVRRRGQEARLRCSPMKGHSHVYWYRQLPEEGLKFMVYLQKENIIDESGMPKERFSAEFPKEGPSILRIQQVVRGDSAAYFCASSPTNSFTDTQYFGPGTRLTVL.

The CDR3 sequence: CASSPRQGKPEAFF. CDR3 DNA: TGTGCCAGCAGCCCCCGACAGGGGAAGCCTGAAGCTTTCTTT. This chain joins TRBV11-2 and TRBJ1-1; TRBD1 agrees at 8 bases. Germline lookup yields CDR1 SGHAT and CDR2 FQNNGV. The CDR3 totals 14 residues. V lost 5 bases to trimming and J lost 6 bases; unmatched junction nucleotides: 8.

The sample holds one count of this clone. This sequence joins TRBV27 and TRBJ2-7; D is perhaps TRBD2 (6 bases). This CDR3 has 17 amino acids. Trimming took off 2 bases at V and 2 bases at J, with 19 bases between the two ends. Per germline, CDR1 MNHEY and CDR2 SMNVEV (reference sequence). The CDR3 DNA reads TGTGCCAGCAGTTTACCCCCGCATCCGGGACTCACCTACGAGCAGTACTTC. Translation gives CASSLPPHPGLTYEQYF.